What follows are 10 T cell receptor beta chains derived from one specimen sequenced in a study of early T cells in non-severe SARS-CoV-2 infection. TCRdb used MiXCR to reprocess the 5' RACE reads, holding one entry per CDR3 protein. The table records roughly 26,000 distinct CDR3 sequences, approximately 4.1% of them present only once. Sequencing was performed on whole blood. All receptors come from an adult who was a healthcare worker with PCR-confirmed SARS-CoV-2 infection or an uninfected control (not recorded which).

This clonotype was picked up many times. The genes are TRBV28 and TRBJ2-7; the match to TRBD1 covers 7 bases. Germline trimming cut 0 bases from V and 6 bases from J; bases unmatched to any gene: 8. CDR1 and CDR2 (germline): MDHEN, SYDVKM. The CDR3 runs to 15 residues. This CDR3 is CASSLCDREVCEQYF. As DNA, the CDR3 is TGTGCCAGCAGTTTATGCGACAGGGAAGTATGCGAGCAGTACTTC.

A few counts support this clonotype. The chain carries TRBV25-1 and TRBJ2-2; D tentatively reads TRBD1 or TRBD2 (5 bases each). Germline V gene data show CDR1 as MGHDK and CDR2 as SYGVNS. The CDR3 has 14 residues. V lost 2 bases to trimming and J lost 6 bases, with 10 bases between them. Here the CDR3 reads CASSEGGSAGELFF. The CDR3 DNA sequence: TGTGCCAGCAGTGAAGGGGGATCGGCCGGGGAGCTGTTTTTT.

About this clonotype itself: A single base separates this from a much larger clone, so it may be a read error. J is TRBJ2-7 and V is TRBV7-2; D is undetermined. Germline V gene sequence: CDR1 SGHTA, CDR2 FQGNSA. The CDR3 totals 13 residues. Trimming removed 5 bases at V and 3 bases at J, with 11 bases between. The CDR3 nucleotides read TGTGCCAGCAGCCGTAGCAGGATCTACGAGCAGTACTTC. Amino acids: CASSRSRIYEQYF. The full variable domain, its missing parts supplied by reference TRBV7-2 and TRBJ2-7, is GAGVSQSPSNKVTEKGKDVELRCDPISGHTALYWYRQSLGQGLEFLIYFQGNSAPDKSGLPSDRFSAERTGGSVSTLTIQRTQQEDSAVYLCASSRSRIYEQYFGPGTRLTVT.

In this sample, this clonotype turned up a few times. The CDR3 loop reads CASSPGLAQGEDTQYF. Here the CDR3 DNA reads TGTGCCAGCAGCCCCGGACTAGCGCAGGGGGAAGATACGCAGTATTTT. The gene calls are TRBV3-1 and TRBJ2-3, with TRBD2 matching 9 bases. In germline, CDR1 is LGHDT, CDR2 YNNKEL (reference sequence). This CDR3 is 16 amino acids long. Losses at the gene ends were 4 bases for V and 5 bases for J; bases not matched to a gene: 10.

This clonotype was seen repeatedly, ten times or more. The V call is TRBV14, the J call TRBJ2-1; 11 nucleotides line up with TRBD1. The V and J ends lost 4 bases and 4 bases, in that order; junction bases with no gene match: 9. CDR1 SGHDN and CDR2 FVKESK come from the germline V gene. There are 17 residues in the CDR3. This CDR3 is CASSPRRGTGGYNEQFF. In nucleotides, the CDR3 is TGTGCCAGCAGCCCTCGCAGGGGGACAGGGGGTTACAATGAGCAGTTCTTC.

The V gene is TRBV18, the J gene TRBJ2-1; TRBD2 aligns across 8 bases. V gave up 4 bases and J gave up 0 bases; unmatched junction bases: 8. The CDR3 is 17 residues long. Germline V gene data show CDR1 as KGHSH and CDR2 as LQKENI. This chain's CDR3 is CASSLPASGSSYNEQFF. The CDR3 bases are TGTGCCAGCTCACTTCCAGCGAGCGGGAGCTCCTACAATGAGCAGTTCTTC.

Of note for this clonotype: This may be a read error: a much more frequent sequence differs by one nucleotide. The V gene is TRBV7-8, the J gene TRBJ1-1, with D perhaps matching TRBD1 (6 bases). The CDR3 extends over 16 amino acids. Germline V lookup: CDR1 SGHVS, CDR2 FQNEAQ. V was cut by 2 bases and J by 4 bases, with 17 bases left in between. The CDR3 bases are TGTGCCAGCAGCTTATCCTTCCAGGGGATGAGCACTGAAGCTTTCTTT. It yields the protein CASSLSFQGMSTEAFF.

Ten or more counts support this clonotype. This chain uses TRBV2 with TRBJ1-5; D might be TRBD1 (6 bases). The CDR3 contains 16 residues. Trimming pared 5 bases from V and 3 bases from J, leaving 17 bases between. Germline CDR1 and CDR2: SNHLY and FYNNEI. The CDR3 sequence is CASSTDPGHLNQPQHF. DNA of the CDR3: TGTGCCAGCAGTACAGACCCGGGACACCTCAATCAGCCCCAGCATTTT.

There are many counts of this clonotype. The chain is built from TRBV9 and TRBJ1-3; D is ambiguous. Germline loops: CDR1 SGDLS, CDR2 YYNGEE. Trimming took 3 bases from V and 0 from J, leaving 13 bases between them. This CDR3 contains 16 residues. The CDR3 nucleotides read TGTGCCAGCAGCGACCAATTACTCAGCTCTGGAAACACCATATATTTT. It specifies CASSDQLLSSGNTIYF. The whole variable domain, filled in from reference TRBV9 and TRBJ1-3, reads DSGVTQTPKHLITATGQRVTLRCSPRSGDLSVYWYQQSLDQGLQFLIQYYNGEERAKGNILERFSAQQFPDLHSELNLSSLELGDSALYFCASSDQLLSSGNTIYFGEGSWLTVV.

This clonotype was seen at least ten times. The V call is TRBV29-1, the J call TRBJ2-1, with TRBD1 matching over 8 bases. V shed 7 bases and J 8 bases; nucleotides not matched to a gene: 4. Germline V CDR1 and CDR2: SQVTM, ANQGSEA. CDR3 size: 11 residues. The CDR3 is CSAGQGDEQFF. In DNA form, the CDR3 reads TGCAGCGCAGGACAGGGAGATGAGCAGTTCTTC.